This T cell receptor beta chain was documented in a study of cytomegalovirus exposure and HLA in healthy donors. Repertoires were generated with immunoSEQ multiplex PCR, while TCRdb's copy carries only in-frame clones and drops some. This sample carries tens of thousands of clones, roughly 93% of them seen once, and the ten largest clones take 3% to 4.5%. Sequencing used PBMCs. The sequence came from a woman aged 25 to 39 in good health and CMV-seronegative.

The CDR3 DNA reads as TGTGCCAGCAGTAAACAGACAGGGGAGTCCTACGAGCAGTACTTC. Translated, it gives CASSKQTGESYEQYF. The V and J genes are TRBV27 and TRBJ2-7; 8 bases are shared with TRBD1. CDR1 is MNHEY, CDR2 SMNVEV, per germline (reference sequence). The CDR3 has 15 amino acids. V was clipped by 5 bases and J by 1 base; unmatched bases: 7.